The 27 T cell receptor beta chains given below trace back to one sample, sequenced in a study of T-cell reconstitution after alpha-beta-depleted transplantation in children. The library targeted TCRbeta and was prepared with unique molecular identifiers. TCRdb itself ran the PCR reads through MiXCR, one entry per CDR3 protein. This table has almost 500,000 distinct CDR3 sequences, over 9.5% appearing once. The sample in question was PBMCs, obtained before TCRalphabeta/CD19-depleted stem cell transplant. The source is a child aged 2 to 10 with inherited bone marrow failure, due to receive a stem cell transplant.

This clonotype was detected ten times or more. The chain recombines TRBV7-2 with TRBJ1-5, with a weak D call TRBD1 (5 bases). Germline CDR1 and CDR2: SGHTA and FQGNSA. The CDR3 has 15 amino acids. Trimming shortened V by 1 base and J by 10 bases, and 17 bases separated the two germline ends. The CDR3 is CASSLDGSTGNPQHF. CDR3 DNA: TGTGCCAGCAGCTTAGATGGTAGTACAGGAAACCCCCAGCATTTT. Looking up the rest from reference TRBV7-2 and TRBJ1-5 gives the full variable domain: GAGVSQSPSNKVTEKGKDVELRCDPISGHTALYWYRQSLGQGLEFLIYFQGNSAPDKSGLPSDRFSAERTGGSVSTLTIQRTQQEDSAVYLCASSLDGSTGNPQHFGDGTRLSIL.

This chain uses TRBV27 with TRBJ2-1; 14 bases map to TRBD2. The CDR3 contains 20 residues. Germline loops: CDR1 MNHEY, CDR2 SMNVEV (reference sequence). The V segment lost 3 bases and the J segment 5 bases; nucleotides outside the gene matches: 15. The CDR3 DNA follows: TGTGCCAGCAGTTTCCTGGCGTTAGGACTAGCGGGAGGTTCCGACAATGAGCAGTTCTTC. Its translation: CASSFLALGLAGGSDNEQFF.

Concerning this clonotype: This may be a read error, as it is one base from a much larger clone. The chain links TRBV7-8 to TRBJ2-5, with D possibly being TRBD1 or TRBD2 (5 bases each). The CDR3 has 19 residues. The germline CDR1 and CDR2 sequences are SGHVS and FQNEAQ. The CDR3 protein is CSSSLGWDGRIMYQETQYF. The CDR3 nucleotides read TGTTCCAGCAGCTTAGGTTGGGACGGCCGGATAATGTACCAAGAGACCCAGTACTTC.

This clonotype showed up just a few times. The rearrangement links TRBV28 to TRBJ2-4; a weak D match, TRBD2 (6 bases). Germline V CDR1 and CDR2: MDHEN, SYDVKM. V was clipped by 2 bases and J by 0 bases, with 20 bases between them. The CDR3 has 19 amino acids. The CDR3 region is CASSLGYWEDAIAKNIQYF. The CDR3 DNA follows: TGTGCCAGCAGTTTAGGATATTGGGAGGATGCTATAGCCAAAAACATTCAGTACTTC.

This chain uses TRBV27 with TRBJ2-1, with 9 positions matching TRBD2. Germline lookup yields CDR1 MNHEY and CDR2 SMNVEV (reference sequence). This CDR3 has 14 amino acids. V was pared by 3 bases and J by 9 bases, with 6 bases of the junction left unmatched. CDR3 DNA: TGTGCCAGCAGTTTGGGGACTAGCTTCGGTGAGCAGTTCTTC. Translation: CASSLGTSFGEQFF.

The chain carries TRBV4-2 and TRBJ2-2, with 10 bases fitting TRBD2. CDR3 length: 16 amino acids. The germline gives CDR1 LGHNA, CDR2 YNFKEQ. Trimming at V came to 1 base and at J to 4 bases, leaving 3 bases not matched to a gene. CDR3 bases: TGTGCCAGCAGCCAAGCGGGACTAGCGACCACCGGGGAGCTGTTTTTT. Amino acids: CASSQAGLATTGELFF.

The V and J genes are TRBV19 and TRBJ1-3, with D unclear. CDR3 length: 16 amino acids. The germline V gene encodes CDR1 LNHDA and CDR2 SQIVND (reference sequence). V was clipped by 3 bases and J by 0 bases, with 12 bases between them. The CDR3 sequence is CASSIFTASSGNTIYF. The CDR3 bases are TGTGCCAGTAGTATTTTCACCGCCAGCTCTGGAAACACCATATATTTT. Full variable domain (missing parts from reference TRBV19 and TRBJ1-3): DGGITQSPKYLFRKEGQNVTLSCEQNLNHDAMYWYRQDPGQGLRLIYYSQIVNDFQKGDIAEGYSVSREKKESFPLTVTSAQKNPTAFYLCASSIFTASSGNTIYFGEGSWLTVV.

This clonotype was observed many times. The chain employs TRBV5-1 and TRBJ1-2; perhaps TRBD1 as D (5 bases). This CDR3 is built from 13 residues. V lost 0 bases to trimming and J lost 7 bases, with 10 bases between them. Per the germline V gene, CDR1 is SGHRS and CDR2 is YFSETQ. The CDR3: CASSLDGGTGYTF. CDR3 in DNA: TGCGCCAGCAGCTTGGATGGAGGGACTGGCTACACCTTC.

V gene TRBV18 combines with J gene TRBJ1-1, with 8 positions matching TRBD1. The CDR3 has 15 residues. V dropped 5 bases and J dropped 1; count of bases not matched to a gene: 6. From germline, CDR1 is KGHSH and CDR2 LQKENI. CDR3 DNA: TGTGCCAGCTCATACTTACAGGGGGGGAACACTGAAGCTTTCTTT. Encoded protein: CASSYLQGGNTEAFF.

This clonotype showed up many times. The rearrangement links TRBV20-1 to TRBJ1-4; a weak D match, TRBD1 (5 bases). Germline CDR1 and CDR2: DFQATT and SNEGSKA (reference sequence). The CDR3 contains 14 residues. V lost 4 bases and J 11 bases, leaving 20 bases between the germline ends. For the CDR3, the DNA is TGCAGTGCTAACGTCGTTGGGGGTATGAAGAAACTGTTTTTT. Protein sequence: CSANVVGGMKKLFF.

This clonotype was counted only a few times. The CDR3 DNA reads TGTGCCAGCAGCAACTCAGTCAGCACAGATACGCAGTATTTT. This translates into CASSNSVSTDTQYF. The V and J genes are TRBV21-1 and TRBJ2-3. TRBV21-1 is labeled a pseudogene. The CDR3 is 14 residues long.

This clonotype was seen just once. A single base separates this from a much larger clone, so it may be a read error. The chain employs TRBV6-5 and TRBJ2-1; 7 bases match TRBD2. In germline, CDR1 is MNHEY, CDR2 SVGAGI. J gave up 15 bases and V 2 bases, and 13 bases lay outside the gene matches. The CDR3 consists of 14 residues. In nucleotides, the CDR3 is TGTGCCAGCAGTTACGAGACTACCGGGAGGCCACGGTTCTTC. This encodes CASSYETTGRPRFF.

At least ten counts were recorded for this clonotype. The chain has TRBV27 and TRBJ2-2, with D perhaps matching TRBD2 (5 bases). The V end was cut by 5 bases, the J end by 7 bases, with 8 bases between. Germline CDR1 and CDR2: MNHEY and SMNVEV (reference sequence). The CDR3 is made up of 12 amino acids. The CDR3 DNA reads as TGTGCCAGCAGTCCCCGGGGCGGGGAGCTGTTTTTT. Encoded protein: CASSPRGGELFF.

The gene calls are TRBV4-3 and TRBJ1-4, with D hard to call. Trimming cost V 1 base and J 3 bases, with 12 bases left between them. The germline CDR1 and CDR2 sequences are LGHNA and YSLEER. CDR3 length equals 16 residues. CDR3 residues: CASSQASGLANEKLFF. As DNA, the CDR3 is TGCGCCAGCAGCCAAGCCTCTGGTTTGGCTAATGAAAAACTGTTTTTT.

This clonotype was detected ten times or more. The chain has TRBV3-1 and TRBJ2-1; 11 positions match TRBD2. The germline V gene has CDR1 LGHDT and CDR2 YNNKEL (reference sequence). This CDR3 is 16 amino acids long. The junction had 5 bases not matched to a gene; V was cut back by 3 bases and J by 4 bases. The CDR3 nucleotides are TGTGCCAGCAGCCACCCAAGGACTAGCGGGTACAATGAGCAGTTCTTC. It is translated as CASSHPRTSGYNEQFF.

This clonotype occurred many times. The genes are TRBV5-1 and TRBJ2-3, with 11 bases identical to TRBD1. J lost 2 bases, V lost 4 bases, and 6 bases had no gene match. This CDR3 has 16 residues. Germline V gene sequence: CDR1 SGHRS, CDR2 YFSETQ. CDR3 in amino acids: CASSPGTGGATDTQYF. The CDR3 nucleotides are TGCGCCAGCAGCCCCGGGACAGGGGGTGCCACAGATACGCAGTATTTT.

In its sample, this clonotype was seen many times. V usage is TRBV25-1 and J usage is TRBJ1-1, with 8 positions matching TRBD1. J gave up 7 bases and V 6 bases, and 19 bases lay outside the gene matches. CDR1 and CDR2 (germline): MGHDK, SYGVNS. This CDR3 has 17 amino acids. CDR3 residues: CASSTQPVRTGRLEAFF. The CDR3, as DNA: TGTGCCAGCAGCACCCAACCAGTCCGGACAGGGCGCCTTGAAGCTTTCTTT.

This clonotype was counted only a few times. The chain joins TRBV30 to TRBJ2-7; 7 nucleotides line up with TRBD1. There are 13 residues in the CDR3. V shed 4 bases and J 7 bases; nucleotides not matched to a gene: 10. Looked up from germline, CDR1 is GTSNPN and CDR2 is SVGIG (reference sequence). CDR3 residues: CAWMRGPRGEQYF. For the CDR3, the DNA is TGTGCCTGGATGAGGGGGCCCAGGGGGGAGCAGTACTTC.

In its sample, this clonotype was seen many times. The V and J genes are TRBV11-2 and TRBJ2-3; D is ambiguous. Trimming removed 7 bases from V and 11 bases from J, with 19 bases in between. This CDR3 has 13 amino acids. In germline, CDR1 is SGHAT, CDR2 FQNNGV. In DNA form, the CDR3 reads TGTGCCAGCACCCACAGCAAAGAAAATAAGCAGTATTTT. Its protein is CASTHSKENKQYF.

The chain is built from TRBV5-1 and TRBJ2-2, with a tentative D call TRBD1 (6 bases). The CDR3 has 14 residues. Germline V lookup: CDR1 SGHRS, CDR2 YFSETQ. Trimming cost V 7 bases and J 2 bases, with 12 bases left between them. CDR3 loop: CASRTDSNTGELFF. As DNA, the CDR3 is TGCGCCAGCCGTACGGACAGTAACACCGGGGAGCTGTTTTTT. Full variable domain (missing parts from reference TRBV5-1 and TRBJ2-2): KAGVTQTPRYLIKTRGQQVTLSCSPISGHRSVSWYQQTPGQGLQFLFEYFSETQRNKGNFPGRFSGRQFSNSRSEMNVSTLELGDSALYLCASRTDSNTGELFFGEGSRLTVL.

The table lists this clonotype with many counts. This sequence joins TRBV20-1 and TRBJ2-5; the D is unclear. Germline V gene sequence: CDR1 DFQATT, CDR2 SNEGSKA (reference sequence). Trimming shortened V by 0 bases and J by 4 bases, and 12 bases separated the two germline ends. This CDR3 is built from 14 residues. The chain's CDR3 is CSARDVRNGETQYF. Here the CDR3 DNA reads TGCAGTGCTAGAGATGTGAGGAATGGAGAGACCCAGTACTTC.

With regard to this clonotype: A much more abundant neighbour one base away suggests this may be a read error. The rearrangement joins TRBV29-1 to TRBJ1-3; a weak D match, TRBD1 (5 bases). Germline V gene lookup returns CDR1 SQVTM and CDR2 ANQGSEA. The CDR3 is 14 residues long. Trimming took 6 bases from V and 3 from J, leaving 15 bases between them. The CDR3 protein is CSVLTESFGNTIYF. DNA for the CDR3: TGCAGCGTGTTGACAGAATCCTTTGGAAACACCATATATTTT.

This clonotype was counted ten times or more. This chain joins TRBV18 and TRBJ2-3; a weak D match, TRBD1 (6 bases). Trimming removed 4 bases from V and 3 bases from J, with 14 bases in between. This CDR3 spans 15 amino acids. Germline assignment: CDR1 KGHSH and CDR2 LQKENI. The CDR3 sequence is CASSQPGHWTDTQYF. CDR3 in DNA: TGTGCCAGCTCACAGCCGGGACACTGGACAGATACGCAGTATTTT. The variable domain in full, with the rest retrieved from reference TRBV18 and TRBJ2-3, is NAGVMQNPRHLVRRRGQEARLRCSPMKGHSHVYWYRQLPEEGLKFMVYLQKENIIDESGMPKERFSAEFPKEGPSILRIQQVVRGDSAAYFCASSQPGHWTDTQYFGPGTRLTVL.

This clonotype has ten or more counts. The V and J genes are TRBV30 and TRBJ2-3; 8 bases align to TRBD2. The ends lost 3 bases at V and 4 bases at J; junction bases unmatched: 6. Germline values: CDR1 GTSNPN, CDR2 SVGIG (reference sequence). The length of the CDR3 is 14 residues. The CDR3 sequence: CAWRRTGGADTQYF. CDR3 bases: TGTGCCTGGAGACGGACGGGAGGGGCAGATACGCAGTATTTT.

This clonotype occurred many times. The V call is TRBV29-1, the J call TRBJ1-1, with D maybe TRBD1 (6 bases). The germline V gene encodes CDR1 SQVTM and CDR2 ANQGSEA. Trimming removed 4 bases at V and 1 base at J, with 16 bases between. The CDR3 extends over 15 amino acids. CDR3 amino acids: CSVVGGGQSNTEAFF. CDR3 DNA sequence: TGCAGCGTTGTTGGAGGGGGGCAGTCGAACACTGAAGCTTTCTTT.

This clonotype was counted at least ten times. The chain links TRBV7-8 to TRBJ1-1; TRBD1 aligns across 9 bases. The CDR3 contains 12 residues. Germline CDR1 SGHVS, CDR2 FQNEAQ. The V segment lost 6 bases and the J segment 10 bases; nucleotides outside the gene matches: 6. This CDR3 is CASSLDRGRAFF. Written as DNA, the CDR3 is TGTGCCAGCAGTCTTGACAGGGGGAGAGCTTTCTTT.

In its sample, this clonotype was seen many times. The J gene is TRBJ1-5, the V gene TRBV28; D is unresolved. This CDR3 comprises 11 residues. Germline assignment: CDR1 MDHEN and CDR2 SYDVKM. V shed 2 bases and J shed 9 bases, with 5 bases lying between them. CDR3 DNA: TGTGCCAGCAGTTTACGGGGGCCCCAGCATTTT. Its protein product is CASSLRGPQHF. Supplemented by reference TRBV28 and TRBJ1-5, the full variable domain reads DVKVTQSSRYLVKRTGEKVFLECVQDMDHENMFWYRQDPGLGLRLIYFSYDVKMKEKGDIPEGYSVSREKKERFSLILESASTNQTSMYLCASSLRGPQHFGDGTRLSIL.